This is a list of T cell receptor beta chains from one sample in a study of blood T cell repertoires in COVID-19. TCRdb's table, derived via immunoSEQ multiplex PCR, lists solely in-frame clones and lacks some. Counted here are about 340,000 clones, roughly 90% occurring once; the ten biggest clones make up 15% to 20%. Sequenced input: PBMCs or T cells enriched from blood (not recorded which). These receptors all stem from a woman aged 30 to 39 who had recovered from COVID-19. Each CDR3 is given with its conserved first and last residue. The D gene is left open where the match is weak. Expanded clones get a size class; other rows say once, few or many, or leave the size out.

cdr3_nt	cdr3_aa	v_call	j_call	clone_size	d_call
TGCGCCAGCAGCCAATTTGTAGAGGGAGGACAGTTCTTC	CASSQFVEGGQFF	TRBV4-1	TRBJ2-1	.	.
TGTGCCAGCTCACCGACGGGGACCGGGGAGCTGTTTTTT	CASSPTGTGELFF	TRBV18	TRBJ2-2	few	.
TGTGCCAGCAGCTCCACAGTCACCGGGGAGCTGTTTTTT	CASSSTVTGELFF	TRBV5-4	TRBJ2-2	.	.
TGTGCCAGCAGTAGCTTTAAGAACACTGAAGCTTTCTTT	CASSSFKNTEAFF	TRBV12-3/TRBV12-4	TRBJ1-1	.	.
TGTGCCAGCAGGACCGGGACAGGTAGCAATCAGCCCCAGCATTTT	CASRTGTGSNQPQHF	TRBV2	TRBJ1-5	.	TRBD1
TGTGCCAGCCAACGGGACAGGGGGGTCTTGGGGCAGTTCTTC	CASQRDRGVLGQFF	TRBV5-8	TRBJ2-1	.	TRBD1
TGTGCCAGCAGCTCGAGGAGGAATCAGCCCCAGCATTTT	CASSSRRNQPQHF	TRBV7-2	TRBJ1-5	.	.
TGTGCCAGCAGCCCCCTGGCCCAGGGGAAGGTCACCGGGGAGCTGTTTTTT	CASSPLAQGKVTGELFF	TRBV5-6	TRBJ2-2	few	.
TGCGCCAGCAGTACAGGGTTCGGGGTGAACACTGAAGCTTTCTTT	CASSTGFGVNTEAFF	TRBV10-2	TRBJ1-1	.	.
TGTGCCAGCAGCCAAATTCCGGGACAGGGACCCGGGGGCGAGCAGTACTTC	CASSQIPGQGPGGEQYF	TRBV7-2	TRBJ2-7	.	TRBD1
TGTGCCAGCAGCCTCGAGGGCGATCAGCCCCAGCATTTT	CASSLEGDQPQHF	TRBV12-3/TRBV12-4	TRBJ1-5	once	.
TGTGCCAGCTCTCCGTCAGGGAATGGTTACACTGAAGCTTTCTTT	CASSPSGNGYTEAFF	TRBV18	TRBJ1-1	.	.
TGTGCCAGCAGTTCGTCCCCCCGGGGTATTTATAGCAATCAGCCCCAGCATTTT	CASSSSPRGIYSNQPQHF	TRBV27	TRBJ1-5	.	.
TGTGCCAGCTCACCACCCAGCCGCCGGGCCGGGACTCAGGGATCCCACGGCTACACCTTC	CASSPPSRRAGTQGSHGYTF	TRBV18	TRBJ1-2	.	.
TGTGCCAGCTCACCGTTTGACATGGGGAGCTCCTACAATGAGCAGTTCTTC	CASSPFDMGSSYNEQFF	TRBV18	TRBJ2-1	.	.
TGTGCCACCAGTGATTTGAGGGGTCAGACCCAGTACTTC	CATSDLRGQTQYF	TRBV24-1	TRBJ2-5	.	.
TGTGCCAGCAGTTTATCCGGGACAGGGTATCGGTCGGGGGGTTACAATGAGCAGTTCTTC	CASSLSGTGYRSGGYNEQFF	TRBV27	TRBJ2-1	.	TRBD1
TGTGCCAGCAGCTTAGACATAGCGGGGAGCACAGATACGCAGTATTTT	CASSLDIAGSTDTQYF	TRBV11-2	TRBJ2-3	.	TRBD2
TGTGCCAGCAGCCACGGGACACGGGCGTGGCCCCAGCATTTT	CASSHGTRAWPQHF	TRBV7-2	TRBJ1-5	once	.
TGTGCCAGCAGCCCGGGACAGGTTTCCTACGAGCAGTACTTC	CASSPGQVSYEQYF	TRBV6-5	TRBJ2-7	.	TRBD1
TGCGCCAGCAGCCACGACAGGGGAGTAGGCTACGAGCAGTACTTC	CASSHDRGVGYEQYF	TRBV4-3	TRBJ2-7	.	TRBD1
TGTGCCAGCAGCCACCGGGACAGGTTATCCTACGAGCAGTACTTC	CASSHRDRLSYEQYF	TRBV11-3	TRBJ2-7	once	TRBD1
TGTGCCAGCTCACCACAGGAATGGCGGGAGGGCTCCTTCCATTTT	CASSPQEWREGSFHF	TRBV18	TRBJ2-3	.	TRBD2
TGTGCCAGCAGCCACAGGGGGCAAAGCAATCAGCCCCAGCATTTT	CASSHRGQSNQPQHF	TRBV7-8	TRBJ1-5	.	TRBD1
TGTGCCAGCAGCCACCCGAGGGGGCAGGAGACCCAGTACTTC	CASSHPRGQETQYF	TRBV11-2	TRBJ2-5	.	TRBD1
TGTGCCAGCAGTCCAGGGGAGGGCACTGAAGCTTTCTTT	CASSPGEGTEAFF	TRBV28	TRBJ1-1	.	.
TGTGCCAGCAGCTCACGGACAGGGCTCACTGAAGCTTTCTTT	CASSSRTGLTEAFF	TRBV5-5	TRBJ1-1	.	TRBD1
TGTGCCAGCAGCCCCCAGTTAGCGGGAGGGAGCACCGGGGAGCTGTTTTTT	CASSPQLAGGSTGELFF	TRBV3-1/TRBV3-2	TRBJ2-2	once	TRBD2
TGTGCCAGCAGCCAAGGGGGGGACACTGAAGCTTTCTTT	CASSQGGDTEAFF	TRBV3-1/TRBV3-2	TRBJ1-1	.	.
TGTGCCAGCAGTTTTTCTAGTTTTGGCAATGAGCAGTTCTTC	CASSFSSFGNEQFF	TRBV28	TRBJ2-1	.	.
TGTGCCAGCAGCTTGCAAAGGGGAGGAGGGCTACATGGCTACACCTTC	CASSLQRGGGLHGYTF	TRBV5-4	TRBJ1-2	.	.
TGTGCCAGCAGCTTGGTGAGCGGGACCTTGTACTTC	CASSLVSGTLYF	TRBV5-4	TRBJ2-7	.	TRBD2
TGTGCCAGCAGTGAAAGACAGACTACTGAAGCTTTCTTT	CASSERQTTEAFF	TRBV2	TRBJ1-1	.	.
TGTGCCAGAAGCTGGAGGACGGAAAACGAAGCTTTCTTT	CARSWRTENEAFF	TRBV5-3	TRBJ1-1	.	.
TGTGCCAGCAGCGTAGGGGGAGGCAATCAGCCCCAGCATTTT	CASSVGGGNQPQHF	TRBV9	TRBJ1-5	few	.
TGTGCCAGTAGTATAGAAGGGACACTATCACCCCTCCACTTT	CASSIEGTLSPLHF	TRBV19	TRBJ1-6	.	.
TGTGCCAGCAGTTACTCACGGGGGTGGGGCACTGAAGCTTTCTTT	CASSYSRGWGTEAFF	TRBV6-5	TRBJ1-1	few	.
TGTGCCACCGTACGATCAGGGGTCTATGGCTACACCTTC	CATVRSGVYGYTF	TRBV7-2	TRBJ1-2	.	.
TGTGCCAGCAGTTCTGGCCGCAATGAGCAGTTCTTC	CASSSGRNEQFF	TRBV27	TRBJ2-1	.	.
TGTGCCAGCAGTTACTCCCAGGAGCAGTACTTC	CASSYSQEQYF	TRBV6-5	TRBJ2-7	.	.
TGTGCCAGCAGCCAAGTTAGACTAGGATTAAAAGATACGCAGTATTTT	CASSQVRLGLKDTQYF	TRBV3-1/TRBV3-2	TRBJ2-3	.	.
TGTGCCAGCAGTATTAGCGGGAGTACCTACAATGAGCAGTTCTTC	CASSISGSTYNEQFF	TRBV7-3	TRBJ2-1	.	TRBD2
TGTGCCAGCAGCCCAACGCCGGACAGGGATGCCTACGAGCAGTACTTC	CASSPTPDRDAYEQYF	TRBV7-8	TRBJ2-7	.	TRBD1
TGTGCCAGCAGCTTATGGCCGACACAACCCCAGAGCTCCTACAATGAGCAGTTCTTC	CASSLWPTQPQSSYNEQFF	TRBV7-3	TRBJ2-1	.	.
TGTGCCAGCAGCTGGGGCGATGGGCAATACGAGCAGTACTTC	CASSWGDGQYEQYF	TRBV11-2	TRBJ2-7	.	.
TGCGCCAGCAGCCCACTCGGACAGAACTATGGCTACACCTTC	CASSPLGQNYGYTF	TRBV5-1	TRBJ1-2	.	.
TGTGCCAGTAGACTTGGACAGTATAGCAATCAGCCCCAGCATTTT	CASRLGQYSNQPQHF	TRBV19	TRBJ1-5	.	.
TGCGCCAGCAGCTTGGGACAGGGGGCGGGTGAGCAGTTCTTC	CASSLGQGAGEQFF	TRBV5-1	TRBJ2-1	.	TRBD1
TGTGCCAGCAGCCTTCAGGACAGGGCCGAGACCCAGTACTTC	CASSLQDRAETQYF	TRBV11-1	TRBJ2-5	.	TRBD1
TGTGCCACCAGCACTGGACTAGCGGAGGCGAATGAGCAGTTCTTC	CATSTGLAEANEQFF	TRBV15	TRBJ2-1	few	TRBD2
TGTGCCAGTAGTGAGGGAATACAGGGGGCAAGAGAAAAACTGTTTTTT	CASSEGIQGAREKLFF	TRBV19	TRBJ1-4	.	TRBD1
TGCGCCAGCAGCCAAGGACGGGGTAGCTCCTACGAGCAGTACTTC	CASSQGRGSSYEQYF	TRBV4-1	TRBJ2-7	.	.
TGCGCCAGCAGCTGGGGGACAGGAACCTACAATGAGCAGTTCTTC	CASSWGTGTYNEQFF	TRBV5-1	TRBJ2-1	.	TRBD1
TGCAGTGCTAGTACTACAGGGCGCATGAGCTACACCTTC	CSASTTGRMSYTF	TRBV20-1	TRBJ1-2	.	.
TGTGCCTGGAGTTTTACAGGGGGCCCTGGCTACACCTTC	CAWSFTGGPGYTF	TRBV30	TRBJ1-2	.	TRBD1
TGCAGCGCTAATTTTGGGACAGGTGACTACGAGCAGTACTTC	CSANFGTGDYEQYF	TRBV29-1	TRBJ2-7	.	TRBD1
TGTGCCAGCAGTTTAACAGCCTTTTTCTCCTACGAGCAGTACTTC	CASSLTAFFSYEQYF	TRBV27	TRBJ2-7	.	.
TGTGCCAGCAGATCACAGGGATATAATTCACCCCTCCACTTT	CASRSQGYNSPLHF	TRBV28	TRBJ1-6	.	.